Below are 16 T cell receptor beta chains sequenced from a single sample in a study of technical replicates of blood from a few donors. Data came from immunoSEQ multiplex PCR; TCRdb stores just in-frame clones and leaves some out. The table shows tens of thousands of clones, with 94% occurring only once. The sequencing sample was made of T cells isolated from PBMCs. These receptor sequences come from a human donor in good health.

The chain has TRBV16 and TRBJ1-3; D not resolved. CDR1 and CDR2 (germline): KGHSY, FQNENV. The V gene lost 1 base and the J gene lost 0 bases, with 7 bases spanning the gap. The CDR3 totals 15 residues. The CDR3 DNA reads TGTGCCAGCAGCCAATTGGTGGCCTCTGGAAACACCATATATTTT. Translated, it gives CASSQLVASGNTIYF. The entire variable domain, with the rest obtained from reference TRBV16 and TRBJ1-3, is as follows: GEEVAQTPKHLVRGEGQKAKLYCAPIKGHSYVFWYQQVLKNEFKFLISFQNENVFDETGMPKERFSAKCLPNSPCSLEIQATKLEDSAVYFCASSQLVASGNTIYFGEGSWLTVV.

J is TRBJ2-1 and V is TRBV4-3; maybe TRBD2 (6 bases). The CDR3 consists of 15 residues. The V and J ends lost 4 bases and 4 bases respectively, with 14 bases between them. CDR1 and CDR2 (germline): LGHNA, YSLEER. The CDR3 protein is CASSPRVAVYNEQFF. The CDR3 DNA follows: TGCGCCAGCAGCCCGCGGGTAGCGGTTTACAATGAGCAGTTCTTC.

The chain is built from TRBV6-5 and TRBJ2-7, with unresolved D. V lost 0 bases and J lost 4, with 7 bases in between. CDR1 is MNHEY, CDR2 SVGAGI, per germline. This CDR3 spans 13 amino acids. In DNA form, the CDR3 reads TGTGCCAGCAGTTACTCGAGAGCTTACGAGCAGTACTTC. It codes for CASSYSRAYEQYF.

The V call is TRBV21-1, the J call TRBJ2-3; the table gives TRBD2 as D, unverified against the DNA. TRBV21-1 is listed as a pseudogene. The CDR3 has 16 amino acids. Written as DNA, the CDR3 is TGTGCCAGCAGCAAAGGGGATAGCGCCGGCACAGATACGCAGTATTTT. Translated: CASSKGDSAGTDTQYF.

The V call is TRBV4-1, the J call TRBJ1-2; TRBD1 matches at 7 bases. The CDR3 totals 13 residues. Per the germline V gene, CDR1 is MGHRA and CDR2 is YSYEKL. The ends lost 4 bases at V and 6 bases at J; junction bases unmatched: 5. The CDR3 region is CASSRTGANGYTF. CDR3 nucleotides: TGCGCCAGCAGCCGAACAGGGGCCAATGGCTACACCTTC.

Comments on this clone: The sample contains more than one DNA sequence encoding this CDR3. The CDR3 coding sequence is TGTGCCAGCAGCTCCCAGGGAGGCACTGAAGCTTTCTTT. It specifies CASSSQGGTEAFF. V is TRBV7-3 and J is TRBJ1-1; D may be TRBD1 (5 bases). The CDR3 runs 13 residues. Deletions cut 4 bases from V and 4 bases from J, with 10 bases between. Germline V CDR1 and CDR2: SGHTA, FQGTGA.

CDR3 DNA: TGCGCCAGCAGCTTGTCCCGGTCCTCCTACGAGCAGTACTTC. Translation gives CASSLSRSSYEQYF. The genes are TRBV5-1 and TRBJ2-7, with no clear D. The germline V and J ends were trimmed by 1 base and 0 bases, with 8 bases remaining between them. Germline V gives CDR1 SGHRS, CDR2 YFSETQ. The CDR3 contains 14 residues. Together with reference TRBV5-1 and TRBJ2-7, the CDR3 gives the full variable domain: KAGVTQTPRYLIKTRGQQVTLSCSPISGHRSVSWYQQTPGQGLQFLFEYFSETQRNKGNFPGRFSGRQFSNSRSEMNVSTLELGDSALYLCASSLSRSSYEQYFGPGTRLTVT.

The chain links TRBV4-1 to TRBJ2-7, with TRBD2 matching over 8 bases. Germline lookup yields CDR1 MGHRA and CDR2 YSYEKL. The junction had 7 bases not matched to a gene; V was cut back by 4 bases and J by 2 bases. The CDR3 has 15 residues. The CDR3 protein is CASSRHSGNPYEQYF. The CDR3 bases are TGCGCCAGCAGCCGACATAGCGGGAACCCCTACGAGCAGTACTTC.

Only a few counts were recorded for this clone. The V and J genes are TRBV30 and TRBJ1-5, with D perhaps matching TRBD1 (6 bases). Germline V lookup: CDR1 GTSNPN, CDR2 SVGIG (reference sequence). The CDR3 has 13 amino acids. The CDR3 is CAAAAGARQPQHF. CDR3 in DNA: TGTGCTGCGGCAGCGGGGGCGAGGCAGCCCCAGCATTTT.

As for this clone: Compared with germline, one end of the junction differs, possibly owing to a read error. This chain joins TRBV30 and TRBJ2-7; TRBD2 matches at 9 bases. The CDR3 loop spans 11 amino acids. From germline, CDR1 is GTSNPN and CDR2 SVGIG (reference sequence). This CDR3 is CSAGGAYEQYF. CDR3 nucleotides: TGCTCCGCGGGGGGGGCGTACGAGCAGTACTTC.

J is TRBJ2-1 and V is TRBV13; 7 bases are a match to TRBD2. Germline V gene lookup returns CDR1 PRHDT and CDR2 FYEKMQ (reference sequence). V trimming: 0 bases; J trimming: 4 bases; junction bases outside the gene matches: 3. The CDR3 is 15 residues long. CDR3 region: CASSLGPAGYNEQFF. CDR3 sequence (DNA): TGTGCCAGCAGCTTAGGACCAGCGGGATACAATGAGCAGTTCTTC.

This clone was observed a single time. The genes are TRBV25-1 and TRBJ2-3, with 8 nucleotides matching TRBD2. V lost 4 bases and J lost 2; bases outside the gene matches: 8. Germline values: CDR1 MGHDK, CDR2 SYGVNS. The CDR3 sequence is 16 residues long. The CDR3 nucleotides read TGTGCCAGCAGTGGGACACTAGCGGTATCCACAGATACGCAGTATTTT. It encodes CASSGTLAVSTDTQYF.

CDR3 nucleotide sequence: TGTGCCAGCAGCTCGGGAAACACTGAAGCTTTCTTT. The encoded protein is CASSSGNTEAFF. The rearrangement uses TRBV27 and TRBJ1-1; D remains unclear. With 6 bases removed from V and 2 bases from J, the gap between germline ends came to 7 bases. Germline values: CDR1 MNHEY, CDR2 SMNVEV (reference sequence). The CDR3 spans 12 residues.

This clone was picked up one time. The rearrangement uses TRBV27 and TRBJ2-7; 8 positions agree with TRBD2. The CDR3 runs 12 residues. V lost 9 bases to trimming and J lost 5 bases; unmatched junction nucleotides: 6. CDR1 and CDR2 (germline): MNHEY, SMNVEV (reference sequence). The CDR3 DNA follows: TGTGCCAGTAGCGGGATTGATCACGAGCAGTACTTC. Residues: CASSGIDHEQYF.

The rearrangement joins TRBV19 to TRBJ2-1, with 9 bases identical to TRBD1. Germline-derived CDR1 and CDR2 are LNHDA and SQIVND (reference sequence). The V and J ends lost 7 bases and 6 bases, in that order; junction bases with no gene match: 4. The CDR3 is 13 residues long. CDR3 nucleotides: TGTGCCAGTAATCTACAGGGGGCCAATGAGCAGTTCTTC. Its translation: CASNLQGANEQFF.

The DNA of the CDR3 is TGTGCCAGCTCACCGCGCATAGCGGGAGGAGCTGGGGAGACCCAGTACTTC. It yields the protein CASSPRIAGGAGETQYF. The chain couples TRBV18 to TRBJ2-5; 10 bases map to TRBD2. The germline gives CDR1 KGHSH, CDR2 LQKENI. CDR3 length: 17 residues. V trimming: 3 bases; J trimming: 5 bases; junction bases outside the gene matches: 12.